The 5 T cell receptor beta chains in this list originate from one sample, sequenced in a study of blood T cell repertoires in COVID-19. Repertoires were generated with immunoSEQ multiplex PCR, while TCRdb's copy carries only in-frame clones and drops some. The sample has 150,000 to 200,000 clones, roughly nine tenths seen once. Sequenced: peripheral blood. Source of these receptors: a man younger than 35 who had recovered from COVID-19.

CDR3: CASQGAFGNTIYF. DNA for the CDR3: TGTGCCAGCCAGGGGGCTTTTGGAAACACCATATATTTT. V is TRBV7-3 and J is TRBJ1-3; 8 bases fit TRBD1. CDR3 length equals 13 residues. The germline V gene has CDR1 SGHTA and CDR2 FQGTGA. V shed 8 bases, J shed 3 bases, and the junction held 3 bases outside the gene matches.

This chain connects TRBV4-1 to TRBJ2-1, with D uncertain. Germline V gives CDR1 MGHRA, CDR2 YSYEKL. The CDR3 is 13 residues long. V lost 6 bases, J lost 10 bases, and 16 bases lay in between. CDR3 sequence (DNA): TGCGCCAGCAGTCCAAGAGTAGTCCCAGAGCAGTTCTTC. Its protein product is CASSPRVVPEQFF.

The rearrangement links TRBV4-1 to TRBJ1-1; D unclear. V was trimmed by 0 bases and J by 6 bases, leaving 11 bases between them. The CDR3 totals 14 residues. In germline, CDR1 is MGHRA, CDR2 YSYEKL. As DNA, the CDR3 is TGCGCCAGCAGCCAAGATCGGTATCAATCTGAAGCTTTCTTT. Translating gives CASSQDRYQSEAFF.

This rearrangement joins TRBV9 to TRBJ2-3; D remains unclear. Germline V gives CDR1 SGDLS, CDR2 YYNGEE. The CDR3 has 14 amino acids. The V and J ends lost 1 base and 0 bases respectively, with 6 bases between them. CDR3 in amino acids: CASSVQYSTDTQYF. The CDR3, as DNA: TGTGCCAGCAGCGTACAGTATAGCACAGATACGCAGTATTTT.

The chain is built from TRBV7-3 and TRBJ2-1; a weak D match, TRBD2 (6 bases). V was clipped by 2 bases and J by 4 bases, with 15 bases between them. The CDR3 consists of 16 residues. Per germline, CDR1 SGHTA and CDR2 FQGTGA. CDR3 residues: CASSLASGTGYNEQFF. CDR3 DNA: TGTGCCAGCAGCTTAGCCTCCGGGACTGGGTACAATGAGCAGTTCTTC.